This T cell receptor (beta chain) is drawn from a study of control samples from healthy donors and cancer patients. Clones were sequenced by immunoSEQ multiplex PCR, and TCRdb holds only the in-frame ones, with some missing. The data show some 35,000 clones, around 93% seen once. What was sequenced was PBMCs. The sequence derives from a man aged 35 to 55 with colorectal cancer.

CDR3 sequence: CASSSTVNRGRQETQYF. The DNA of the CDR3 is TGTGCCAGCAGCTCTACCGTTAATAGGGGAAGACAAGAGACCCAGTACTTC. The V gene is TRBV7-3, the J gene TRBJ2-5; a weak D match, TRBD1 (5 bases). This CDR3 has 17 amino acids. Trimming pared 4 bases from V and 2 bases from J, leaving 20 bases between. Germline CDR1 is SGHTA and CDR2 is FQGTGA.